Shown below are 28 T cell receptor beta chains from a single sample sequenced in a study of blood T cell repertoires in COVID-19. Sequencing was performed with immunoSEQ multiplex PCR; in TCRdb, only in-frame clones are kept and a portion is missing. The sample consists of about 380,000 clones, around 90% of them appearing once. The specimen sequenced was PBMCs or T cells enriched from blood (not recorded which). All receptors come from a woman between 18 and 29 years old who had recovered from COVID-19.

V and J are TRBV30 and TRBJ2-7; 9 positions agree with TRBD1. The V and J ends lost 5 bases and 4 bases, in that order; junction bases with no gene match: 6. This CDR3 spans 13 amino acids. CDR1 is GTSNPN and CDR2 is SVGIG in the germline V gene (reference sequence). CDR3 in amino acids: CAWGQGPSYEQYF. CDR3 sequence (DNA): TGTGCCTGGGGACAGGGGCCGTCTTACGAGCAGTACTTC.

CDR3 in amino acids: CASSLVTGGETQYF. The CDR3 nucleotides are TGTGCCAGCAGCTTGGTTACAGGGGGGGAGACCCAGTACTTC. The chain recombines TRBV5-6 with TRBJ2-5; 8 nucleotides agree with TRBD1. The trim removed 0 bases at V and 5 bases at J, leaving 3 bases unmatched. CDR1 is SGHDT, CDR2 YYEEEE, per germline. CDR3 length equals 14 residues.

This CDR3 is CASSLDPQGPGNTIYF. The CDR3, as DNA: TGTGCCAGCAGCTTAGACCCCCAGGGGCCCGGAAACACCATATATTTT. The V and J genes are TRBV7-8 and TRBJ1-3; maybe TRBD1 (6 bases). Germline V gene lookup returns CDR1 SGHVS and CDR2 FQNEAQ. Trimming took 1 base from V and 4 from J, leaving 14 bases between them. The CDR3 has 16 amino acids.

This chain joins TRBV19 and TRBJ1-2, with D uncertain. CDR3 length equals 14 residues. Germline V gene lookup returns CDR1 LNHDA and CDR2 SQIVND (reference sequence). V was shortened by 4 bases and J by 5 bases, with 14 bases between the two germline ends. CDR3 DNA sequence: TGTGCCAGTAGTAGGGGAGGGCAGGATTATGGCTACACCTTC. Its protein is CASSRGGQDYGYTF.

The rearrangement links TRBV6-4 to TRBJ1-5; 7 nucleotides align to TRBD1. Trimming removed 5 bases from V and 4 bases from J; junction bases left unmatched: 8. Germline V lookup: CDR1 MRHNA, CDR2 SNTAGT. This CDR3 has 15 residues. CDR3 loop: CASSPLPGQNQPQHF. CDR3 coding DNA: TGTGCCAGCAGTCCTCTTCCGGGACAGAATCAGCCCCAGCATTTT.

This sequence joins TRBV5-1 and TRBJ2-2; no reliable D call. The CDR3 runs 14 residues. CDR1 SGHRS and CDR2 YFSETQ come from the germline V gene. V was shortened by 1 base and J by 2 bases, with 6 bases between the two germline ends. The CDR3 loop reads CASSLLSNTGELFF. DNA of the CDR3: TGCGCCAGCAGCTTGCTCAGTAACACCGGGGAGCTGTTTTTT. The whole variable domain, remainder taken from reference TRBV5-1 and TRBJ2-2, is KAGVTQTPRYLIKTRGQQVTLSCSPISGHRSVSWYQQTPGQGLQFLFEYFSETQRNKGNFPGRFSGRQFSNSRSEMNVSTLELGDSALYLCASSLLSNTGELFFGEGSRLTVL.

CDR3 sequence reads: CASSPGTADPYEQYF. CDR3 nucleotide sequence: TGTGCCAGCAGCCCCGGGACAGCGGATCCCTACGAGCAGTACTTC. The chain links TRBV7-2 to TRBJ2-7; 7 bases map to TRBD1. J lost 2 bases, V lost 5 bases, and 9 bases had no gene match. Germline CDR1 reads SGHTA; CDR2 reads FQGNSA. The CDR3 covers 15 residues.

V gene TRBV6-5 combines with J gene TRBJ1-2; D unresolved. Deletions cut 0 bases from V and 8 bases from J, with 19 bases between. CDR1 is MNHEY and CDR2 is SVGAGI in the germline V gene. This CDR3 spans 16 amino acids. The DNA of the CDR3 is TGTGCCAGCAGTTACTCTACTCGGACCCTCGGGGAAGGCTACACCTTC. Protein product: CASSYSTRTLGEGYTF.

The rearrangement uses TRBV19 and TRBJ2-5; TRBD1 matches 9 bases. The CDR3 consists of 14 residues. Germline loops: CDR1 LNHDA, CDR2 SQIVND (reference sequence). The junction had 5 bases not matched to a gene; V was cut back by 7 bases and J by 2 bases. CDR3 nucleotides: TGTGCCAGTACCCCGGGACAGGGTCAAGAGACCCAGTACTTC. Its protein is CASTPGQGQETQYF. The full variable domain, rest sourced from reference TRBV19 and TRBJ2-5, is DGGITQSPKYLFRKEGQNVTLSCEQNLNHDAMYWYRQDPGQGLRLIYYSQIVNDFQKGDIAEGYSVSREKKESFPLTVTSAQKNPTAFYLCASTPGQGQETQYFGPGTRLLVL.

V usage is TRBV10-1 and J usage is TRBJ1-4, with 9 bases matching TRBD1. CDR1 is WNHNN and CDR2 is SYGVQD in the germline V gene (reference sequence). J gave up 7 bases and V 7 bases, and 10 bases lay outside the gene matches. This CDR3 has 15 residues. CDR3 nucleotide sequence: TGCGCCAGCACCCTTAACAGGGGGCAGACTGAAAAACTGTTTTTT. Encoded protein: CASTLNRGQTEKLFF.

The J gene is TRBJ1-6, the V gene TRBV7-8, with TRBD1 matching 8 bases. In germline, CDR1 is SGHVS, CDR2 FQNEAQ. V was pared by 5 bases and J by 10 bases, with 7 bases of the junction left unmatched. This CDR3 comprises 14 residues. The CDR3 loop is CASSQDREDSPLHF. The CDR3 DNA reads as TGTGCCAGCAGCCAGGACAGGGAGGACTCACCCCTCCACTTT.

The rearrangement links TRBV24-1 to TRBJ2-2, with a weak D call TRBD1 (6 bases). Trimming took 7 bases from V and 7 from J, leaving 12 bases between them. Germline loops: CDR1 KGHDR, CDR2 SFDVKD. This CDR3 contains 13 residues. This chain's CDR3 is CATRKGVGGELFF. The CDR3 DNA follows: TGTGCCACCAGGAAGGGGGTGGGCGGGGAGCTGTTTTTT.

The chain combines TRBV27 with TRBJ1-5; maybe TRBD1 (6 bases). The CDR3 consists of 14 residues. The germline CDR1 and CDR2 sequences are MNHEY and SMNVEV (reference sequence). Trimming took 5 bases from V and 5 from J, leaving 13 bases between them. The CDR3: CASSHTRGYQPQHF. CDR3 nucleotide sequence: TGTGCCAGCAGTCATACCAGGGGATATCAGCCCCAGCATTTT.

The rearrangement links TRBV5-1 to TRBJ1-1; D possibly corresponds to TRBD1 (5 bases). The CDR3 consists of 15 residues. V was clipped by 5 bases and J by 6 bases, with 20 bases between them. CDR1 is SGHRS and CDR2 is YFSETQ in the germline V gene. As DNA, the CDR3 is TGCGCCAGCAGAGGTCAAGGGGCGGTCTTTGCTGAAGCTTTCTTT. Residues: CASRGQGAVFAEAFF. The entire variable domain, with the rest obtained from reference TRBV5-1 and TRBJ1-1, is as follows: KAGVTQTPRYLIKTRGQQVTLSCSPISGHRSVSWYQQTPGQGLQFLFEYFSETQRNKGNFPGRFSGRQFSNSRSEMNVSTLELGDSALYLCASRGQGAVFAEAFFGQGTRLTVV.

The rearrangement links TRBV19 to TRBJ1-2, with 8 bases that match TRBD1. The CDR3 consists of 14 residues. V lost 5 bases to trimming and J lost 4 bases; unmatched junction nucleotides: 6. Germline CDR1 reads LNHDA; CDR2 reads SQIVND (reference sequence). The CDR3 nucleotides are TGTGCCAGTAGTTCCCCGACAGGGGTCTATGGCTACACCTTC. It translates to CASSSPTGVYGYTF.

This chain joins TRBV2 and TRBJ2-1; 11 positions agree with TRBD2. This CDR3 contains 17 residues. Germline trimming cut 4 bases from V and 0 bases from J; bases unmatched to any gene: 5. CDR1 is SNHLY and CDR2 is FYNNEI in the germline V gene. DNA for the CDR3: TGTGCCAGCAGTGTAGGACTAGCGGGTTTCTCCTACAATGAGCAGTTCTTC. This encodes CASSVGLAGFSYNEQFF.

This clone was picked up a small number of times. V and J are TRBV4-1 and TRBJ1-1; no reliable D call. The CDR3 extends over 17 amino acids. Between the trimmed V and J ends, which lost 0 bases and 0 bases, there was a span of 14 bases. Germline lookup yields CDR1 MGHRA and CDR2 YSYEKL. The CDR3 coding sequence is TGCGCCAGCAGCCAAGACCCGGGTTTAGAAATGAACACTGAAGCTTTCTTT. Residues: CASSQDPGLEMNTEAFF.

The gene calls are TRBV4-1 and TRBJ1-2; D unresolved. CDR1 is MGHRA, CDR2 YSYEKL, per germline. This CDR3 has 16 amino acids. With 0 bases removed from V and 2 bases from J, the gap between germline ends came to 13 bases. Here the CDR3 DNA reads TGCGCCAGCAGCCAAGAACACCCCGGAGGGAACTATGGCTACACCTTC. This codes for CASSQEHPGGNYGYTF.

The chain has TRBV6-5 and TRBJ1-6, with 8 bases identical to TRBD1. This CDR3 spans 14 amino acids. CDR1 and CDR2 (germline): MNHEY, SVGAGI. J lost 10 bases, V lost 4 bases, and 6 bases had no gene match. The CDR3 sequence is CASSWTGWGSPLHF. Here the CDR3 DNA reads TGTGCCAGCAGTTGGACAGGGTGGGGATCACCCCTCCACTTT.

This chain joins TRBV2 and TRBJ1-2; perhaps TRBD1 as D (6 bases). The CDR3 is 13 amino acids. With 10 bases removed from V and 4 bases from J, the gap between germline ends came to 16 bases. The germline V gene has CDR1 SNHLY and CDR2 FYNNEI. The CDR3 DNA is TGTGCCACGGGCCTTCAGGGGACCTATGGCTACACCTTC. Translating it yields CATGLQGTYGYTF. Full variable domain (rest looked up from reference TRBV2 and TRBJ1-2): EPEVTQTPSHQVTQMGQEVILRCVPISNHLYFYWYRQILGQKVEFLVSFYNNEISEKSEIFDDQFSVERPDGSNFTLKIRSTKLEDSAMYFCATGLQGTYGYTFGSGTRLTVV.

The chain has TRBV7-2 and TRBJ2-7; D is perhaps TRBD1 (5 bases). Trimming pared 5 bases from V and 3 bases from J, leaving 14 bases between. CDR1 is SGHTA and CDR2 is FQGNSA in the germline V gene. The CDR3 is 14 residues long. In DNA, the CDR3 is TGTGCCAGCAGCCCCCAGGGCCGGGTCTACGAGCAGTACTTC. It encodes CASSPQGRVYEQYF.

DNA of the CDR3: TGTGCCAGACAGGGGAACACCGGGGAGCTGTTTTTT. This codes for CARQGNTGELFF. This chain links TRBV7-9 with TRBJ2-2; possibly TRBD1 for D (6 bases). Trimming removed 9 bases from V and 1 base from J, with 6 bases in between. This CDR3 contains 12 residues. The germline V gene encodes CDR1 SEHNR and CDR2 FQNEAQ (reference sequence).

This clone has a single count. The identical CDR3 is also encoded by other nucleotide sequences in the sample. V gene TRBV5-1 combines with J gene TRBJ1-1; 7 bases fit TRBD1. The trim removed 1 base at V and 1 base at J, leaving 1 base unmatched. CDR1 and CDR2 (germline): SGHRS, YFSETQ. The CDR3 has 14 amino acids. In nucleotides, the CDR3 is TGCGCCAGCAGCTTGCGGACAGGGAACACTGAAGCTTTCTTT. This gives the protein CASSLRTGNTEAFF.

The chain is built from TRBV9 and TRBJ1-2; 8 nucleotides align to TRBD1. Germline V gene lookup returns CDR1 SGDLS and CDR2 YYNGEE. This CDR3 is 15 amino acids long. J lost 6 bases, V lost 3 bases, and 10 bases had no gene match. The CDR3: CASSALPGGKDGYTF. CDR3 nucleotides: TGTGCCAGCAGCGCCCTCCCAGGGGGCAAGGATGGCTACACCTTC.

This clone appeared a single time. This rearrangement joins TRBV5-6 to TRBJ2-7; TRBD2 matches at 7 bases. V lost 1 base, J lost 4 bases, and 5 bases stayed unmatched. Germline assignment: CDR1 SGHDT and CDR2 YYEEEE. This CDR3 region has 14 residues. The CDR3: CASSLTGEGYEQYF. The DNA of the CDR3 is TGTGCCAGCAGCTTGACCGGGGAGGGTTACGAGCAGTACTTC.

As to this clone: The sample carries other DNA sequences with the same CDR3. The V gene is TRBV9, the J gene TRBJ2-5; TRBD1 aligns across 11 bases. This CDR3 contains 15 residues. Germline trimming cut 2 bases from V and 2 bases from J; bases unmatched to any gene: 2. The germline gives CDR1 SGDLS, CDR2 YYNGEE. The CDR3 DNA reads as TGTGCCAGCAGCGTCCGGGACAGGGGGCAAGAGACCCAGTACTTC. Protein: CASSVRDRGQETQYF.

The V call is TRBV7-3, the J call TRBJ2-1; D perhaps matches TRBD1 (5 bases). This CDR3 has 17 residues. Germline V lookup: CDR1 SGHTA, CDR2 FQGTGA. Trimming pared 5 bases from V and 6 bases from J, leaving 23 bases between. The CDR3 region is CASSLPGWGPFCNEQFF. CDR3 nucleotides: TGTGCCAGCAGCCTACCCGGGTGGGGCCCCTTCTGCAATGAGCAGTTCTTC.

The DNA for the CDR3 is TGTGCCAGCAGGGGGGGGTGGGATACGCAGTATTTT. This codes for CASRGGWDTQYF. The V and J genes are TRBV27 and TRBJ2-3; 7 bases match TRBD2. The V gene end was trimmed by 6 bases and the J gene end by 6 bases; junction bases not matched to a gene: 3. Germline V lookup: CDR1 MNHEY, CDR2 SMNVEV (reference sequence). This CDR3 spans 12 amino acids.